The clone carrying this TCR beta chain was seen more than once but under ten times. Its antigen is unidentified. Germline assignment: CDR1 SEHNR and CDR2 FQNEAQ (reference sequence). The junction had 12 bases not matched to a gene; V was cut back by 5 bases and J by 11 bases. This CDR3 comprises 14 residues. The sample originates from a study of regulatory T cells in long-lasting Graves disease. Overall study results and limits: The TCR repertoire of persistent Graves' patients was less diverse than that of newly diagnosed ones.

As to time point: persistent/refractory GD, antithyroid drugs over 5 years with positive TRAb. The authors made the TCR library using RNA they extracted from PBMCs. From an endocrinology department in Xi'an, China, came the patients. For TCR beta, libraries came from iRepertoire HTBI primers and Arm-PCR of CDR3 regions. TCRdb processed the multiplex PCR reads anew with MiXCR; each CDR3 protein has one entry. This table holds 500,000 to 800,000 distinct CDR3 sequences, 30% found once. This sequence originates from a female donor with Graves disease. Source: peripheral blood mononuclear cells (PBMCs), taken when the disease was refractory, from a patient treated with antithyroid drugs. The chain carries TRBV7-9 and TRBJ1-2, with 9 positions matching TRBD1. CDR3 sequence: CASSPGSGQGPYTF. CDR3 DNA sequence: TGTGCCAGCAGCCCGGGAAGTGGACAGGGGCCTTACACCTTC.